The following is a T cell receptor (beta chain) sequence with its context. Antigen: not known. At one end, the junction sequence differs from germline, possibly due to a read error. This sample stems from a study of cytomegalovirus exposure and HLA in healthy donors. Researchers ran the PCR with 60 Vbeta and 13 Jbeta primers. Measured with immunoSEQ multiplex PCR; TCRdb has only the in-frame clones, and not every one. Among fewer than 85,000 clones, 72% were seen once, and the ten largest hold around 10%. The CDR3 spans 16 residues. CDR1 is SGHRS and CDR2 is YFSETQ in the germline V gene. Findings of the study overall: Sequencing likely caused a cluster of highly shared sequence variants.

This sequence joins TRBV5-1 and TRBJ2-5, with TRBD1 identical over 10 bases. The DNA end lines up better with TRBJ2-7; the J call may be wrong. This clonotype was sampled from a woman aged 40 to 50 in good health and CMV-seropositive. Material: PBMCs. As DNA, the CDR3 is TGCGCCAACAGCCGCGATCCGGGACAGGGGATCTACGAGCAGTACTTC. It specifies CANSRDPGQGIYEQYF.